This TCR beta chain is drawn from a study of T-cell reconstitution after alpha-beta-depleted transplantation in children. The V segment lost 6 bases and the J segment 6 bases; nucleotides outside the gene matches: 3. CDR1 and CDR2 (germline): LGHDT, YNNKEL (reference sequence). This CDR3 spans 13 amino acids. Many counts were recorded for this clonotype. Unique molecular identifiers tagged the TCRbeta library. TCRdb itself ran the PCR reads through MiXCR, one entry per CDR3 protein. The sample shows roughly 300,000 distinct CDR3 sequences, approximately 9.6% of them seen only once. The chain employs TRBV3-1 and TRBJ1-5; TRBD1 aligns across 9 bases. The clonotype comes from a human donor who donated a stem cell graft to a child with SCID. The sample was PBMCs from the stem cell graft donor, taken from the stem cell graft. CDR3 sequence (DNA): TGTGCCAGCAGTAGACAGGGGGGTCAGCCCCAGCATTTT. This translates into CASSRQGGQPQHF.